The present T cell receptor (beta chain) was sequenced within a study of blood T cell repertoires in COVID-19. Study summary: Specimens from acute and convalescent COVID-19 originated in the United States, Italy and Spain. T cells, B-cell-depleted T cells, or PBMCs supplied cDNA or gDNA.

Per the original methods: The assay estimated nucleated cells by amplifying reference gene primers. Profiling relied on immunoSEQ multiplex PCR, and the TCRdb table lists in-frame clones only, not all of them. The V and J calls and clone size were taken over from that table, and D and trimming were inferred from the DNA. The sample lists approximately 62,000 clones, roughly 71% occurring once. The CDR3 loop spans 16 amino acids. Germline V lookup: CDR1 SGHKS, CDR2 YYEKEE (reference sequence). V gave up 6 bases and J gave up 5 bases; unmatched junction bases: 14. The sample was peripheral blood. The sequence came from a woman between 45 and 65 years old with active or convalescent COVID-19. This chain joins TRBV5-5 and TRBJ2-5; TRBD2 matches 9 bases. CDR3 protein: CASTRLAGTGVETQYF. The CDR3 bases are TGTGCCAGCACCAGGCTAGCGGGAACCGGGGTGGAGACCCAGTACTTC.